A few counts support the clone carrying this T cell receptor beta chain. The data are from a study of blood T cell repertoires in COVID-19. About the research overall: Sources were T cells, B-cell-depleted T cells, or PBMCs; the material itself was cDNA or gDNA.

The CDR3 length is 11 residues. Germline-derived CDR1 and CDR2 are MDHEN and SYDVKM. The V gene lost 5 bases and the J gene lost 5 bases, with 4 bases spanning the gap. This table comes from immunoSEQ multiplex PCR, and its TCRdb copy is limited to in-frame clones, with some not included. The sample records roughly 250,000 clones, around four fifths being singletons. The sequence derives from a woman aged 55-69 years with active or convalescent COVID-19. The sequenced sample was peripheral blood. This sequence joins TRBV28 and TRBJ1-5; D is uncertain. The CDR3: CASSRHQPQHF. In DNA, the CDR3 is TGTGCCAGCAGTCGTCATCAGCCCCAGCATTTT. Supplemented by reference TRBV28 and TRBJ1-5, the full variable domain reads DVKVTQSSRYLVKRTGEKVFLECVQDMDHENMFWYRQDPGLGLRLIYFSYDVKMKEKGDIPEGYSVSREKKERFSLILESASTNQTSMYLCASSRHQPQHFGDGTRLSIL.